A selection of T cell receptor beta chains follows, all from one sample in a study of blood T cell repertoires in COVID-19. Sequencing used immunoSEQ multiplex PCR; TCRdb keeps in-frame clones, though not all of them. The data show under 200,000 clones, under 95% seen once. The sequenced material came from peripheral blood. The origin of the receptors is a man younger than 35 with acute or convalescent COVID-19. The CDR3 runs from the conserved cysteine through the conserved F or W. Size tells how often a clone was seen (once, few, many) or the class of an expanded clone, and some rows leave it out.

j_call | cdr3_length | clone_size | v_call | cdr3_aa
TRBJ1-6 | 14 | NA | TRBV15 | CATSRERVNSPLHF
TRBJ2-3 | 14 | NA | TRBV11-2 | CASSFGAGGYTQYF
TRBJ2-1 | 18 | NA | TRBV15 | CATSEGRLGLAGTNEQFF
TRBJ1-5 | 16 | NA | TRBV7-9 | CASSPPGQGGNQPQHF
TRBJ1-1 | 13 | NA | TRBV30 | CAWRRGMNTEAFF
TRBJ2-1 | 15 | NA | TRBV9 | CASSVPMGGAGEQFF
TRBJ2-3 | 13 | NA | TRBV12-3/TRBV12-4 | CASNTGVTDTQYF
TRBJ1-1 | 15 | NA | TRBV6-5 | CASSHGTVMNTEAFF
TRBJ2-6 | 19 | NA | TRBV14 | CASSQGKTGGGSGANVLTF
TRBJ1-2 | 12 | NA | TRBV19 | CASGQLGYGYTF
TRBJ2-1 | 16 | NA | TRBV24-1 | CATSDPTSGYYNEQFF
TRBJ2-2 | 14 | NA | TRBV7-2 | CASSLDPGSGELFF
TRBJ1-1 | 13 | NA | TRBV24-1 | CATSDPGYGEAFF
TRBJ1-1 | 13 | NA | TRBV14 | CASSQSRGTEAFF
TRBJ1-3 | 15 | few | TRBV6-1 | CASSEARGFRNTIYF
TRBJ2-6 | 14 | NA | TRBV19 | CASTVAGGANVLTF
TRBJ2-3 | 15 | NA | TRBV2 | CASGGAGGRTDTQYF
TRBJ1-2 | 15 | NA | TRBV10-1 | CASSAITGGVYGYTF
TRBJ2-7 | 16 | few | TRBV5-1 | CASTSIPGQGAREQYF
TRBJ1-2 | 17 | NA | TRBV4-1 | CASSQDSGTREDYGYTF
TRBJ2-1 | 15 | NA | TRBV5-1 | CASSLSLTTYNEQFF
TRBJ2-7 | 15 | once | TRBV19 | CASSISSGGSYEQYF
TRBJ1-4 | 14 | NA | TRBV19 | CASSMGQGNEKLFF
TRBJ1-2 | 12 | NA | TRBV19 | CASRDRVWGYTF
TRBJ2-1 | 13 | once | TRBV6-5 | CARLAGGPNEQFF
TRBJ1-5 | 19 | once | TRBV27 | CASSSVRSGEDVSNQPQHF
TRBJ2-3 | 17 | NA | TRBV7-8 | CASSPSLLKSSTDTQYF
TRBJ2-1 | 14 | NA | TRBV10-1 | CASSEGVGYNEQFF
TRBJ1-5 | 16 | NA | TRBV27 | CASRSRGQGRDQPQHF
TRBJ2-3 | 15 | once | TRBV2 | CASSEERGGTDTQYF
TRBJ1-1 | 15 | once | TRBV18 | CASSSSLIDRGEAFF
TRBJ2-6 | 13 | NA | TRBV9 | CASTLAGANVLTF
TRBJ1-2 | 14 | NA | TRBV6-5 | CASSSRDWRNGYTF
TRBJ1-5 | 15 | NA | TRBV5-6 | CASSLGQGTHQPQHF